The clone carrying this T cell receptor (beta chain) was detected only a few times. As yet, its antigen is unknown. Sequenced by immunoSEQ multiplex PCR; TCRdb stores in-frame clones only, minus some. The sample lists around 83,000 clones, 88% occurring once. The sample belongs to a study of OX40 agonist ivuxolimab in advanced cancers. General study findings and limits: Averaging showed that CD8+ T cells had more expanded clones than CD4+ did.

CDR3 length: 16 residues. J gave up 3 bases and V 1 base, and 5 bases lay outside the gene matches. Germline CDR1 is MNHNY and CDR2 is SVGAGI (reference sequence). V usage is TRBV6-6 and J usage is TRBJ1-4; 7 bases are shared with TRBD1. Sequenced material: CD4+ or CD8+ T cells sorted from blood, taken in a trial of the OX40 agonist ivuxolimab. The source is an adult with an advanced solid tumor such as melanoma, head and neck, liver or kidney cancer. The CDR3 sequence is CASSYWGQGANEKLFF. DNA for the CDR3: TGTGCCAGCAGTTACTGGGGCCAGGGGGCTAATGAAAAACTGTTTTTT.